This T cell receptor beta chain was retrieved from a study of cytomegalovirus exposure and HLA in healthy donors. Study conclusions and caveats: Among TCR sequences, most were rare, though some public TCRs appeared in many donors. TCR beta chains numbering 164 were designated cytomegalovirus-associated.

About this clone: Its antigen remains unidentified.

CDR1 is SNHLY, CDR2 FYNNEI, per germline. The CDR3 loop spans 14 amino acids. V shed 8 bases and J shed 0 bases, with 13 bases lying between them. Here immunoSEQ multiplex PCR was the method, and the copy in TCRdb shows in-frame clones only, minus some. The sample lists 130,000 or so clones; 85% to 90% were seen once. The sample consisted of PBMCs. This chain uses TRBV2 with TRBJ1-1; D remains ambiguous. This receptor was taken from a woman aged 25 to 39 in good health and CMV-seropositive. Written as DNA, the CDR3 is TGTGCCAGCCTATACAGATCCATGAACACTGAAGCTTTCTTT. This gives the protein CASLYRSMNTEAFF.